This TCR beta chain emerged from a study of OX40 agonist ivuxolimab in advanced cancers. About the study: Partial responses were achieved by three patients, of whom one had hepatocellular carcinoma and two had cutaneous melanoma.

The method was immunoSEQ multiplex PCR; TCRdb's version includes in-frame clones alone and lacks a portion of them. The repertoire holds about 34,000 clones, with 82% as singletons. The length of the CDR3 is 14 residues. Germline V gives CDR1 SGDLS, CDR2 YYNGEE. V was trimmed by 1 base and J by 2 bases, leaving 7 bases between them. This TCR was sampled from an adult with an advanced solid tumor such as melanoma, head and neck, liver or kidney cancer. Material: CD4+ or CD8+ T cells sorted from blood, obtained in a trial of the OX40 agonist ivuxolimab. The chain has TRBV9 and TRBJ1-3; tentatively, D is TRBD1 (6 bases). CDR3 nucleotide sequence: TGTGCCAGCAGCGTAACAGGGACTGGAAACACCATATATTTT. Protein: CASSVTGTGNTIYF.